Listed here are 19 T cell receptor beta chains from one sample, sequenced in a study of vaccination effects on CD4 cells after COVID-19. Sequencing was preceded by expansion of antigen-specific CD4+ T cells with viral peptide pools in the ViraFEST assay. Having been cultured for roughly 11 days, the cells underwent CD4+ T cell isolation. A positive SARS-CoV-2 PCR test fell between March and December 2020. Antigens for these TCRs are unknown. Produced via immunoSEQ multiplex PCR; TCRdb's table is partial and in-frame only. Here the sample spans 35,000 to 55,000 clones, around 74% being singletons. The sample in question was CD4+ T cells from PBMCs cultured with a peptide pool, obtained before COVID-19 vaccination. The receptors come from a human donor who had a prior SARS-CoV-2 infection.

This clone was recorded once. The DNA of the CDR3 is TGTGCCAGCAGTGAAGCAGAACAGAGGAACACTGAAGCTTTCTTT. Translated, it gives CASSEAEQRNTEAFF. The rearrangement uses TRBV6-1 and TRBJ1-1; no reliable D call. Germline values: CDR1 MNHNS, CDR2 SASEGT. This CDR3 region has 15 residues. Trimming took off 0 bases at V and 1 base at J, with 9 bases between the two ends.

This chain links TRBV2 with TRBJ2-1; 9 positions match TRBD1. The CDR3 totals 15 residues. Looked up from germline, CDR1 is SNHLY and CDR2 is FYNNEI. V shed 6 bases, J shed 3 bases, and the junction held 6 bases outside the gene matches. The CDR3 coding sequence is TGTGCCAGCAGCCTGACAGGGGGTAGCTACAATGAGCAGTTCTTC. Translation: CASSLTGGSYNEQFF. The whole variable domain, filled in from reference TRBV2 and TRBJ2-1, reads EPEVTQTPSHQVTQMGQEVILRCVPISNHLYFYWYRQILGQKVEFLVSFYNNEISEKSEIFDDQFSVERPDGSNFTLKIRSTKLEDSAMYFCASSLTGGSYNEQFFGPGTRLTVL.

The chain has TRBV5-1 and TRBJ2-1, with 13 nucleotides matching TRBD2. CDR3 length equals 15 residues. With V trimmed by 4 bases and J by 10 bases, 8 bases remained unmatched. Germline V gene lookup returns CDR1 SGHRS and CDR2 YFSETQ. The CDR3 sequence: CASSRGLAGPGEQFF. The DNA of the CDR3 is TGCGCCAGCAGCAGGGGACTAGCGGGACCCGGGGAGCAGTTCTTC.

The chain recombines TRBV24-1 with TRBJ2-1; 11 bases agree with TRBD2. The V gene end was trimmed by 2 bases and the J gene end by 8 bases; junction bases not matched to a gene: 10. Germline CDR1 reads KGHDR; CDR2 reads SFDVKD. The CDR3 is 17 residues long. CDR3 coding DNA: TGTGCCACCAGTGATTCGACTAGCGGGATAAGATTTGATGAGCAGTTCTTC. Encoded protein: CATSDSTSGIRFDEQFF.

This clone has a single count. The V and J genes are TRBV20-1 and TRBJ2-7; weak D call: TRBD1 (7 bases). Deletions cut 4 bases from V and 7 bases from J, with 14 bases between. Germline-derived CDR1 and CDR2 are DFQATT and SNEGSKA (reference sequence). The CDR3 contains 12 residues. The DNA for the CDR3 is TGCAGTGCTATTGACAGGGCGGGGGAGCAGTACTTC. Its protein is CSAIDRAGEQYF.

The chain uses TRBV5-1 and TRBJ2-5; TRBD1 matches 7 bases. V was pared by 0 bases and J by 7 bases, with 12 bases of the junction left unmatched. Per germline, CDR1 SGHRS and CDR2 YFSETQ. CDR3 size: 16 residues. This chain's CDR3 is CASSLVPTGVDGTQYF. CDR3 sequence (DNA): TGCGCCAGCAGCTTGGTTCCCACAGGGGTTGACGGGACCCAGTACTTC. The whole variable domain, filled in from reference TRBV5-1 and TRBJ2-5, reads KAGVTQTPRYLIKTRGQQVTLSCSPISGHRSVSWYQQTPGQGLQFLFEYFSETQRNKGNFPGRFSGRQFSNSRSEMNVSTLELGDSALYLCASSLVPTGVDGTQYFGPGTRLLVL.

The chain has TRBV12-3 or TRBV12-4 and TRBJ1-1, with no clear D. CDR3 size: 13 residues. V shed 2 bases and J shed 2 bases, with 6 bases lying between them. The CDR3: CASSLNSNTEAFF. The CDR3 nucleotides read TGTGCCAGCAGTTTAAACTCTAACACTGAAGCTTTCTTT.

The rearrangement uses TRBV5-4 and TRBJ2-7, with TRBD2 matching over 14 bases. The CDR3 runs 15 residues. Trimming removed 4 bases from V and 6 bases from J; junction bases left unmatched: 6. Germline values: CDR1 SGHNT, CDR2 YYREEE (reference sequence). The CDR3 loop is CASSPGTSGRAEQYF. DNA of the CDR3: TGTGCCAGCAGCCCCGGGACTAGCGGGAGAGCCGAGCAGTACTTC. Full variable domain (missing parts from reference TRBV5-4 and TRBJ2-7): ETGVTQSPTHLIKTRGQQVTLRCSSQSGHNTVSWYQQALGQGPQFIFQYYREEENGRGNFPPRFSGLQFPNYSSELNVNALELDDSALYLCASSPGTSGRAEQYFGPGTRLTVT.

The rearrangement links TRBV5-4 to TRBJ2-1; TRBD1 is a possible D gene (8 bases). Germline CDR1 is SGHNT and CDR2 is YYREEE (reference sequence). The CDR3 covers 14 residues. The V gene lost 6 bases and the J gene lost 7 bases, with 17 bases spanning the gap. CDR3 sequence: CASTEQGEGNEQFF. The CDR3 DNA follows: TGTGCCAGCACCGAACAGGGGGAGGGAAATGAGCAGTTCTTC.

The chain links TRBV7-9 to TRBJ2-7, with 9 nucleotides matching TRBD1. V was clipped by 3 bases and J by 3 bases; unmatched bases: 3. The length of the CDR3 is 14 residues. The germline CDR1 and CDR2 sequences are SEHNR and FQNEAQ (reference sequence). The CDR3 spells CASSFWTGDYEQYF. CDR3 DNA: TGTGCCAGCAGCTTTTGGACAGGGGACTACGAGCAGTACTTC.

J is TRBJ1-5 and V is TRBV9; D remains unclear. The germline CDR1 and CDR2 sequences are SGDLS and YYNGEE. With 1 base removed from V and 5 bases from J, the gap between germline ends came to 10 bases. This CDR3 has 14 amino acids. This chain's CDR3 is CASSVHGGDQPQHF. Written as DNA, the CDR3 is TGTGCCAGCAGCGTACACGGCGGGGATCAGCCCCAGCATTTT.

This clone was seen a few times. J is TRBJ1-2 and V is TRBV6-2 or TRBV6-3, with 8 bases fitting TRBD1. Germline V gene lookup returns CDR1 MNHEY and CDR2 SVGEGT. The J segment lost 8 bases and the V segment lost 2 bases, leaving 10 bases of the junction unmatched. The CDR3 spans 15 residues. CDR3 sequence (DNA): TGTGCCAGCAGTTACCTCCGTGTCAGGGGGCAAGGCTACACCTTC. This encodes CASSYLRVRGQGYTF.

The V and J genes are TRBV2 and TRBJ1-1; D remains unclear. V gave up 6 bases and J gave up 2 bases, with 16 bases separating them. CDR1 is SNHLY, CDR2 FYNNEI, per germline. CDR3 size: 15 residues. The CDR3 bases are TGTGCCAGCAGGACACTTACAGAACTTAACACTGAAGCTTTCTTT. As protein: CASRTLTELNTEAFF.

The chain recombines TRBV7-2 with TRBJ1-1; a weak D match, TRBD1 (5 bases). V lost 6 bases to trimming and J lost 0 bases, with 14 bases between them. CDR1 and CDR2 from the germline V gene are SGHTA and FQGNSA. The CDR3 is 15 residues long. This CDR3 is CASRGGWQMNTEAFF. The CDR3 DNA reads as TGTGCCAGCAGGGGGGGATGGCAAATGAACACTGAAGCTTTCTTT.

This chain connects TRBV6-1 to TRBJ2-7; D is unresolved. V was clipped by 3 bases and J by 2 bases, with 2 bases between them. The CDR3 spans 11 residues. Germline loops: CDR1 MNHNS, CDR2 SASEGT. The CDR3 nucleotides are TGTGCCAGCAGTGAGGCCTACGAGCAGTACTTC. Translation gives CASSEAYEQYF.

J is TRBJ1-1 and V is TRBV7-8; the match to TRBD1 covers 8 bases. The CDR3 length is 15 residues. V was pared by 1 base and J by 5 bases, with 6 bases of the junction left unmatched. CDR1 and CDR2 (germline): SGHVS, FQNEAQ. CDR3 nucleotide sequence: TGTGCCAGCAGCTTAGACAGGGGGTATGTGACTGAAGCTTTCTTT. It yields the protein CASSLDRGYVTEAFF.

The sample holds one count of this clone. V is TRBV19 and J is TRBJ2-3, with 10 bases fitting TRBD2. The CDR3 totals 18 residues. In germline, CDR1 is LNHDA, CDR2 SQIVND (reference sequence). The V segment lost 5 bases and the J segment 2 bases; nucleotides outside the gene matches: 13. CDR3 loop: CASSLAFAAGGPTDTQYF. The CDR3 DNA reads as TGTGCCAGTAGTCTCGCCTTCGCAGCGGGAGGGCCCACAGATACGCAGTATTTT. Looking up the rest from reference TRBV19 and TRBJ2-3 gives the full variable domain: DGGITQSPKYLFRKEGQNVTLSCEQNLNHDAMYWYRQDPGQGLRLIYYSQIVNDFQKGDIAEGYSVSREKKESFPLTVTSAQKNPTAFYLCASSLAFAAGGPTDTQYFGPGTRLTVL.

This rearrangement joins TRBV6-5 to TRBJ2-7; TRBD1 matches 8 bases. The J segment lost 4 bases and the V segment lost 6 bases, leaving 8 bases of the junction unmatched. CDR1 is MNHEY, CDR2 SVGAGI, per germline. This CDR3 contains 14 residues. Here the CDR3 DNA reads TGTGCCAGCAGCAGGCAGGGGGCGCGGTACGAGCAGTACTTC. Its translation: CASSRQGARYEQYF.

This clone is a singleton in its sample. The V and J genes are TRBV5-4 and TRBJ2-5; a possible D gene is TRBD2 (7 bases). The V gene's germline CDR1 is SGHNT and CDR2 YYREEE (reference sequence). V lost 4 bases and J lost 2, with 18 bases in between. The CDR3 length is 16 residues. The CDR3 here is CASSATRGGVQETQYF. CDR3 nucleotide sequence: TGTGCCAGCAGCGCCACCCGAGGGGGGGTGCAAGAGACCCAGTACTTC. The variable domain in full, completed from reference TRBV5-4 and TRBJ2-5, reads ETGVTQSPTHLIKTRGQQVTLRCSSQSGHNTVSWYQQALGQGPQFIFQYYREEENGRGNFPPRFSGLQFPNYSSELNVNALELDDSALYLCASSATRGGVQETQYFGPGTRLLVL.